The T cell receptor (beta chain) under discussion was sequenced for a study of cytomegalovirus exposure and HLA in healthy donors. Study as a whole: Most donors, 81% of some 400 genotyped, fell in the Caucasian-associated ancestry cluster. Study-wide points: Accurate HLA-A and HLA-B prediction from TCR beta sequences was reported for most subjects.

As concerns this clone: The target antigen is unknown.

Amplification used 60 Vbeta primers and 13 Jbeta primers. Per the original data handling: In a later analysis, roughly 86 million unique TCR beta chains included roughly 11 million shared by two or more donors. Libraries were prepared by immunoSEQ multiplex PCR; TCRdb keeps only in-frame clonotypes and omits some of them. V, J and clone size derive from that table, while D and trimming were established from the DNA sequence. The sample holds tens of thousands of clones; around 73% are singletons and the top ten take around 5.4%. Regarding donors, all were healthy bone marrow donors. V dropped 8 bases and J dropped 6; count of bases not matched to a gene: 11. The CDR3 is made up of 14 amino acids. The V gene's germline CDR1 is SNHLY and CDR2 FYNNEI.

This sequence joins TRBV2 and TRBJ1-1; 8 bases match TRBD1. This clonotype was sampled from a man aged 50 to 60 in good health and CMV-seronegative. The specimen sequenced was PBMCs. The CDR3 DNA reads as TGTGCCAGCGGGGGACAGGTGGTACGGTCTGAAGCTTTCTTT. Its translation: CASGGQVVRSEAFF.